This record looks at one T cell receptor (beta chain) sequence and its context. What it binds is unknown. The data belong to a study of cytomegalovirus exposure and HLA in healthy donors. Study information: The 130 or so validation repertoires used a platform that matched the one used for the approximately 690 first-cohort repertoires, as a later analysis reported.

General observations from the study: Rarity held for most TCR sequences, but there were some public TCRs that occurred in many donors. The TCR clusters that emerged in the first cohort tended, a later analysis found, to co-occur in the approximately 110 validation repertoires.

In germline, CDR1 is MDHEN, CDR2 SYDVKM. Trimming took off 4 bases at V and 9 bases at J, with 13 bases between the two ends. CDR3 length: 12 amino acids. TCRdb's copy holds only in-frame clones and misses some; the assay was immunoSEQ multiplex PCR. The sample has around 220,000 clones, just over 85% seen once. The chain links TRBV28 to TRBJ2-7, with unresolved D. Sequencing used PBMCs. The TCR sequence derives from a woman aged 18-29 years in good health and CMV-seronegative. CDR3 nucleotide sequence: TGTGCCAGCAGTTATGCGCAAGTATCGCAGTACTTC. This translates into CASSYAQVSQYF.